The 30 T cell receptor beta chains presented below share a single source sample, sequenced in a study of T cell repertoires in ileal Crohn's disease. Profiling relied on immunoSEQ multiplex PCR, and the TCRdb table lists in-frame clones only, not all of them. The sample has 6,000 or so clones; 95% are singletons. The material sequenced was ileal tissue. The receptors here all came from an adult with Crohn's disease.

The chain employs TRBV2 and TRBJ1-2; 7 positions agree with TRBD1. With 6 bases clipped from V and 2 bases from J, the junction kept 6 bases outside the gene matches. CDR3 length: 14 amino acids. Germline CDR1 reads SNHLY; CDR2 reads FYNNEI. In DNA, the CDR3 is TGTGCCAGCAGCATCCGGGACAGCAACTATGGCTACACCTTC. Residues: CASSIRDSNYGYTF.

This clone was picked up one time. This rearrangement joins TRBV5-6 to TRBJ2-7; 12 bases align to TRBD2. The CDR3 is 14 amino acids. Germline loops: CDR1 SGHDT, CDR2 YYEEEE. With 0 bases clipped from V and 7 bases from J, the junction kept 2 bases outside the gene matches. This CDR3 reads CASSLGLAGVEQYF. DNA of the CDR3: TGTGCCAGCAGCTTGGGACTAGCGGGGGTTGAGCAGTACTTC.

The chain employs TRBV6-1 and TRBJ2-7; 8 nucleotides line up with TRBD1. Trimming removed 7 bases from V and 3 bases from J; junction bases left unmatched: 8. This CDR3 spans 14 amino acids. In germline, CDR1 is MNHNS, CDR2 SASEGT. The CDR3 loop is CASIIEQGVYEQYF. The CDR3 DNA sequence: TGTGCCAGCATCATCGAACAGGGGGTCTACGAGCAGTACTTC.

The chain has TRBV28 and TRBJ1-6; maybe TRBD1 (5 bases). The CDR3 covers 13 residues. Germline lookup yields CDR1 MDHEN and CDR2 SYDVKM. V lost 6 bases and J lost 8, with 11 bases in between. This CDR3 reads CASRTEFYSPLHF. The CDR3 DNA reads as TGTGCCAGCAGGACAGAATTTTATTCACCCCTCCACTTT.

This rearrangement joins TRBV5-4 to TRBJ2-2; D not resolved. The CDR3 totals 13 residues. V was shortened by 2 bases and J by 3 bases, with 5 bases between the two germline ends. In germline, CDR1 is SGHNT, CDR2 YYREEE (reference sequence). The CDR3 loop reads CASSFGYTGELFF. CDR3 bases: TGTGCCAGCAGCTTCGGTTACACCGGGGAGCTGTTTTTT.

The CDR3 nucleotides are TGTGCCTGGAGTGTAGAAGGGGGAGGCAATCAGCCCCAGCATTTT. Protein sequence: CAWSVEGGGNQPQHF. The rearrangement joins TRBV30 to TRBJ1-5; TRBD1 is a possible D gene (6 bases). Germline values: CDR1 GTSNPN, CDR2 SVGIG (reference sequence). With 0 bases removed from V and 2 bases from J, the gap between germline ends came to 11 bases. This CDR3 is built from 15 residues.

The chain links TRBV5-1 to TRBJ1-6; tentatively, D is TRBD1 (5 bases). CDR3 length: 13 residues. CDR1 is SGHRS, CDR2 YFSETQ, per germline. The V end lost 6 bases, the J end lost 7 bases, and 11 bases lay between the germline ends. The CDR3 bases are TGCGCCAGCACCTTCGGGGGGAATTCACCCCTCCACTTT. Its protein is CASTFGGNSPLHF.

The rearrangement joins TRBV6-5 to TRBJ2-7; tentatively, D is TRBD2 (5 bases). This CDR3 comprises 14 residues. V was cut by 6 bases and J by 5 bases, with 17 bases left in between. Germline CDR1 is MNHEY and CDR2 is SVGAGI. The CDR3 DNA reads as TGTGCCAGCAGCCAACCGTCGACTACCGACGAGCAGTACTTC. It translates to CASSQPSTTDEQYF.

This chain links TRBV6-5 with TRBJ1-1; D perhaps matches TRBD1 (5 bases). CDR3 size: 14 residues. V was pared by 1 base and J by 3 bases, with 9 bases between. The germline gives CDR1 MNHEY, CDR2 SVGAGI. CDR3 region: CASSYYRKDTEAFF. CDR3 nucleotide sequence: TGTGCCAGCAGTTACTACAGGAAGGACACTGAAGCTTTCTTT.

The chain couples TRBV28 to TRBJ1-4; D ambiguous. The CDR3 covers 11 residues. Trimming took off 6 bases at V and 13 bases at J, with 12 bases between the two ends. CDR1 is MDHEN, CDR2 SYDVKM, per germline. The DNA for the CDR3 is TGTGCCAGCAGCCCAGACCGGGGACTGTTTTTT. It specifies CASSPDRGLFF.

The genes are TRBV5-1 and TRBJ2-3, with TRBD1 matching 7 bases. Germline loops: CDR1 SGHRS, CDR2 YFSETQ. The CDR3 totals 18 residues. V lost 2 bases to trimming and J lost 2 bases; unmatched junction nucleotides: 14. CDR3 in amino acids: CASSFTEPRDSYTDTQYF. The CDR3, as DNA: TGCGCCAGCAGCTTCACCGAACCGAGGGACAGCTACACAGATACGCAGTATTTT.

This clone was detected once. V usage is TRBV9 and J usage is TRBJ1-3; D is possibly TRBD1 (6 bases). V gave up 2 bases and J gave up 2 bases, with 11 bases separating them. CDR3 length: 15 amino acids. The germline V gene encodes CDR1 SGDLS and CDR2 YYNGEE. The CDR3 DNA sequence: TGTGCCAGCAGCGTCACAGGGCGGCCTGGAAACACCATATATTTT. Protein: CASSVTGRPGNTIYF. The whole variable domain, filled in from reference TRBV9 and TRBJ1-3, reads DSGVTQTPKHLITATGQRVTLRCSPRSGDLSVYWYQQSLDQGLQFLIQYYNGEERAKGNILERFSAQQFPDLHSELNLSSLELGDSALYFCASSVTGRPGNTIYFGEGSWLTVV.

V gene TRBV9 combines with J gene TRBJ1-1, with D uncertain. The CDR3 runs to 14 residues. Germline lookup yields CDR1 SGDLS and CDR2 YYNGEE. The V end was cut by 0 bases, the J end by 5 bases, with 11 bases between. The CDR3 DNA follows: TGTGCCAGCAGCGTAGTTACCGGAGGGACTGAAGCTTTCTTT. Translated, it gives CASSVVTGGTEAFF. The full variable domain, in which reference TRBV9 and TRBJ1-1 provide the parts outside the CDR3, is DSGVTQTPKHLITATGQRVTLRCSPRSGDLSVYWYQQSLDQGLQFLIQYYNGEERAKGNILERFSAQQFPDLHSELNLSSLELGDSALYFCASSVVTGGTEAFFGQGTRLTVV.

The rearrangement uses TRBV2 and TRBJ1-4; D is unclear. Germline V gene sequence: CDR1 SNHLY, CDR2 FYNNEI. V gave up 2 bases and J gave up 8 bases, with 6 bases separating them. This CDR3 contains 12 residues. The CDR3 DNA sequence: TGTGCCAGCAGTGAACGGTCGGAAAAACTGTTTTTT. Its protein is CASSERSEKLFF.

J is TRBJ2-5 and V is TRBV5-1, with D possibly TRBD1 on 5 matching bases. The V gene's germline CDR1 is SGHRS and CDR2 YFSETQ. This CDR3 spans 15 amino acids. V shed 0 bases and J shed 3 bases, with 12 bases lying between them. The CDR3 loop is CASSLDVGREETQYF. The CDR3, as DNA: TGCGCCAGCAGCTTGGATGTCGGCAGGGAAGAGACCCAGTACTTC.

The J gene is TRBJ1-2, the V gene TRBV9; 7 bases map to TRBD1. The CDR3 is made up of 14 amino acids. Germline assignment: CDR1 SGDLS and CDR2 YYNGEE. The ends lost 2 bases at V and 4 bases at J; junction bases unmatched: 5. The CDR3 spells CASSVATGPYGYTF. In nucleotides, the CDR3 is TGTGCCAGCAGCGTTGCGACAGGGCCCTATGGCTACACCTTC.

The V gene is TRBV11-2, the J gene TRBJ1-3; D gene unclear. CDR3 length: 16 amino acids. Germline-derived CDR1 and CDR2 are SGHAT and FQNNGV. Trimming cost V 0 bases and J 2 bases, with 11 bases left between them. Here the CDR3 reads CASSLDLREAGNTIYF. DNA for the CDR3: TGTGCCAGCAGCTTAGATCTCCGGGAAGCTGGAAACACCATATATTTT.

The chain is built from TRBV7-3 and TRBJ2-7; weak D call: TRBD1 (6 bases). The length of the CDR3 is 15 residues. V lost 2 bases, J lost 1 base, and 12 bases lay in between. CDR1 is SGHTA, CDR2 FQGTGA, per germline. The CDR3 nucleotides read TGTGCCAGCAGCTTACGACAGGTCCGATCCTACGAGCAGTACGTC. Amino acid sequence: CASSLRQVRSYEQYV.

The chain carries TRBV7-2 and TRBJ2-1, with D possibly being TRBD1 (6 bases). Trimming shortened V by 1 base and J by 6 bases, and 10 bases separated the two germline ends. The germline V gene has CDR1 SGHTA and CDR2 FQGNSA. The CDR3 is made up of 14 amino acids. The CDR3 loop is CASSLGGPSNEQFF. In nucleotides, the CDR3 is TGTGCCAGCAGCTTAGGGGGGCCTTCCAATGAGCAGTTCTTC.

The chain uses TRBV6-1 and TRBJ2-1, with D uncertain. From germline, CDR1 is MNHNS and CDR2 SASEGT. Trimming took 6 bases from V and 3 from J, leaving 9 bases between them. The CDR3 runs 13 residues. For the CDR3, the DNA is TGTGCCAGCAGATCTCTTAACTACAATGAGCAGTTCTTC. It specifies CASRSLNYNEQFF.

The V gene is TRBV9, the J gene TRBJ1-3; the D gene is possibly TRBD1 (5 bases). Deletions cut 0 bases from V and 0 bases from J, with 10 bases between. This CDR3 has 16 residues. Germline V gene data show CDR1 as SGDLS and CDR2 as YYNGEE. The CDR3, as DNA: TGTGCCAGCAGCGTAGGTCAGGGTCCCTCTGGAAACACCATATATTTT. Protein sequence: CASSVGQGPSGNTIYF.

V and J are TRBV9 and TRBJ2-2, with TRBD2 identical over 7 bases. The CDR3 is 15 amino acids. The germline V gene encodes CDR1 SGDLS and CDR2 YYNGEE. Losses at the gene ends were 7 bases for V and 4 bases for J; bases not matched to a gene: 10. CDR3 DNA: TGTGCCAGCTCGCCTCGGGGGGTGGGCACCGGGGAGCTGTTTTTT. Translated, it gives CASSPRGVGTGELFF. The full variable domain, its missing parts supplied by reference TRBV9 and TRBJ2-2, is DSGVTQTPKHLITATGQRVTLRCSPRSGDLSVYWYQQSLDQGLQFLIQYYNGEERAKGNILERFSAQQFPDLHSELNLSSLELGDSALYFCASSPRGVGTGELFFGEGSRLTVL.

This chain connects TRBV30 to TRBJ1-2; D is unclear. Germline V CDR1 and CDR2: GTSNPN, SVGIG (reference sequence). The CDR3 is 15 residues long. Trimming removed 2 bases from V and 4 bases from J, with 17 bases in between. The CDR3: CAWSIPWTVRYGYTF. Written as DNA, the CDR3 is TGTGCCTGGAGTATCCCCTGGACTGTCCGCTATGGCTACACCTTC. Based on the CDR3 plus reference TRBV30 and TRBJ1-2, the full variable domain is SQTIHQWPATLVQPVGSPLSLECTVEGTSNPNLYWYRQAAGRGLQLLFYSVGIGQISSEVPQNLSASRPQDRQFILSSKKLLLSDSGFYLCAWSIPWTVRYGYTFGSGTRLTVV.

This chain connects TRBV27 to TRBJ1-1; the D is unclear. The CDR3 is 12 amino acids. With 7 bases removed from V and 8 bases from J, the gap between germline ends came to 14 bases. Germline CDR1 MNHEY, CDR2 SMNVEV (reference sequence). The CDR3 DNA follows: TGTGCCAGCAAACCGGGTGGCAGCGAAGCTTTCTTT. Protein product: CASKPGGSEAFF.

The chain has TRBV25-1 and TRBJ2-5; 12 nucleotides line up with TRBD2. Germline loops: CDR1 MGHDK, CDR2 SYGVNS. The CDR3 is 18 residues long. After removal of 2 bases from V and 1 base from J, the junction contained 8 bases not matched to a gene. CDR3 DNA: TGTGCCAGCAGTGAAGGACGACTAGCGGGGGCCCTCCAAGAGACCCAGTACTTC. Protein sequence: CASSEGRLAGALQETQYF.

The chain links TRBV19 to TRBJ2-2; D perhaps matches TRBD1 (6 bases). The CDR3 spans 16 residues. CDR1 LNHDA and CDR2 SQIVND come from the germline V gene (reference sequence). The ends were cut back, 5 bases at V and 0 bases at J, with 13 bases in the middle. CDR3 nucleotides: TGTGCCAGTAGTGCCGGGACAAGAACGAACACCGGGGAGCTGTTTTTT. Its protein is CASSAGTRTNTGELFF.

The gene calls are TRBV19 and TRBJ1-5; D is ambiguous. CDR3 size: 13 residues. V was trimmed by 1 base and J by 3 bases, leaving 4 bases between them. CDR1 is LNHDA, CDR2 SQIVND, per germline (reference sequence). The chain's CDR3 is CASSIAHNQPQHF. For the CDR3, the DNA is TGTGCCAGTAGTATAGCACACAATCAGCCCCAGCATTTT.

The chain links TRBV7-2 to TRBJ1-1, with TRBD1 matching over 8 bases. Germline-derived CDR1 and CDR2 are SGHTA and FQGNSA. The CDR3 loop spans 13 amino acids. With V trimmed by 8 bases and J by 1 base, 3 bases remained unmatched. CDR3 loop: CASGQGANTEAFF. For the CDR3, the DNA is TGTGCCAGCGGACAGGGAGCGAACACTGAAGCTTTCTTT. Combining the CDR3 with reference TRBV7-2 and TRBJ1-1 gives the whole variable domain GAGVSQSPSNKVTEKGKDVELRCDPISGHTALYWYRQSLGQGLEFLIYFQGNSAPDKSGLPSDRFSAERTGGSVSTLTIQRTQQEDSAVYLCASGQGANTEAFFGQGTRLTVV.

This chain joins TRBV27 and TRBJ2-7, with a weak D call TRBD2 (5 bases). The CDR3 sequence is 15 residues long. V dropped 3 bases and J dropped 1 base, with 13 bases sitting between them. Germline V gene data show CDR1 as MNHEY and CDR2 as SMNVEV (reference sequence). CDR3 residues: CASSLVGDISYEQYF. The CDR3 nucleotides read TGTGCCAGCAGTTTGGTCGGGGATATTTCCTACGAGCAGTACTTC.

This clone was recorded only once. The CDR3 DNA is TGTGCCAGCAGTACAAAGCGCATCGGCTACACCTTC. Translation: CASSTKRIGYTF. The chain has TRBV28 and TRBJ1-2; D uncertain. The CDR3 has 12 amino acids. V shed 5 bases and J shed 8 bases, with 12 bases lying between them. Germline assignment: CDR1 MDHEN and CDR2 SYDVKM.